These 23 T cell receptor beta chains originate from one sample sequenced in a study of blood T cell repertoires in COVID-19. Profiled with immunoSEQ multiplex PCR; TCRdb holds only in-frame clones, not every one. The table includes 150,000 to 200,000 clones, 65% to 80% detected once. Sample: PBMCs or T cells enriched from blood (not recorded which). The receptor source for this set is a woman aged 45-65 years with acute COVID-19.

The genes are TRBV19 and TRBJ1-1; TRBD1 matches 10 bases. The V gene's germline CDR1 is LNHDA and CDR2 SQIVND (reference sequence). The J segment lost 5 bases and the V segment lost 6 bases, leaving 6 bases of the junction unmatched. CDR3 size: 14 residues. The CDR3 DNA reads TGTGCCAGTAGGCCCCGGGACAGGGGAACTGAAGCTTTCTTT. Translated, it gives CASRPRDRGTEAFF.

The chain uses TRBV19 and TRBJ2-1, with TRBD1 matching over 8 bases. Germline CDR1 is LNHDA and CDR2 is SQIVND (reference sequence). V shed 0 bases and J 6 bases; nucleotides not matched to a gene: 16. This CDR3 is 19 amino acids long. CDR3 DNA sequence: TGTGCCAGTAGTATAGACTCACTAAGTGACAGGGGCCGAGGCAATGAGCAGTTCTTC. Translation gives CASSIDSLSDRGRGNEQFF.

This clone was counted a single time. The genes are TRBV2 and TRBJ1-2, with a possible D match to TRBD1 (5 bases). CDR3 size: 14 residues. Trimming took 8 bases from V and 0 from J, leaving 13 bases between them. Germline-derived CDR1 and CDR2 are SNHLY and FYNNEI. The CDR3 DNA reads TGTGCCAGCGCCTCGGACACTCCTAACTATGGCTACACCTTC. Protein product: CASASDTPNYGYTF.

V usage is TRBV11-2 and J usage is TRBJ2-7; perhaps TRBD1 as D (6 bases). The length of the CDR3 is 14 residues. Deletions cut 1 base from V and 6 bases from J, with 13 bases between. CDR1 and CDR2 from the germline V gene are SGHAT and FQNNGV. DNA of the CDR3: TGTGCCAGCAGCTTAGGGATGGGGGCCGTCGAGCAGTACGTC. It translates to CASSLGMGAVEQYV.

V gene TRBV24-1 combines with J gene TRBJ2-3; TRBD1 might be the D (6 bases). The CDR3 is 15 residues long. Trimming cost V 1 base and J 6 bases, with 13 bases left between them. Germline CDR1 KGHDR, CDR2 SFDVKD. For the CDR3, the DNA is TGTGCCACCAGTGATTTATCCAGGGGCGGTGATACGCAGTATTTT. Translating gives CATSDLSRGGDTQYF.

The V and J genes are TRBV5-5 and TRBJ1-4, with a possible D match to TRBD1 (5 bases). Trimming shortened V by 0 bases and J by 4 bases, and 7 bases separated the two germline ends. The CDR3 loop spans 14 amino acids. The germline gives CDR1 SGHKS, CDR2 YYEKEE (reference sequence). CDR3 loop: CASSLGQINEKLFF. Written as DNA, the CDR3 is TGTGCCAGCAGCTTGGGACAGATTAATGAAAAACTGTTTTTT.

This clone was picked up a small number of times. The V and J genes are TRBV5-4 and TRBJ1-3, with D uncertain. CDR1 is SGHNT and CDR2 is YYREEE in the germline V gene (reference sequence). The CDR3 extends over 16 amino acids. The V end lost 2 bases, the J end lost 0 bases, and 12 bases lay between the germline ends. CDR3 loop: CASSFGQAISGNTIYF. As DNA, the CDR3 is TGTGCCAGCAGCTTCGGCCAGGCGATCTCTGGAAACACCATATATTTT. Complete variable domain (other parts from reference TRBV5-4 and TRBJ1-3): ETGVTQSPTHLIKTRGQQVTLRCSSQSGHNTVSWYQQALGQGPQFIFQYYREEENGRGNFPPRFSGLQFPNYSSELNVNALELDDSALYLCASSFGQAISGNTIYFGEGSWLTVV.

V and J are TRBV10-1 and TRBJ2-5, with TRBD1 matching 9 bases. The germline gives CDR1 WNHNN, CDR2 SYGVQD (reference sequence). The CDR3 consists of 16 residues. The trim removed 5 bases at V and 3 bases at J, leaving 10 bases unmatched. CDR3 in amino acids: CASSHHGTGSEETQYF. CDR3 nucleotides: TGCGCCAGCAGTCATCATGGGACAGGGTCAGAAGAGACCCAGTACTTC.

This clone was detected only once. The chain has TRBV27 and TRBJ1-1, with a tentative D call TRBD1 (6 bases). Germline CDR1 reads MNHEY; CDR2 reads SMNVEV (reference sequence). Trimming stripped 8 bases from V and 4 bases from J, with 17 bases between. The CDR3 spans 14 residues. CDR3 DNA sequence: TGTGCCAGCGGTCTCCGGGACATCGTCACTGAAGCTTTCTTT. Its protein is CASGLRDIVTEAFF.

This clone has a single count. The DNA for the CDR3 is TGCGCCAGCAGTGAGGCGTTGGGCGATACGCAGTATTTT. Amino acids: CASSEALGDTQYF. The chain employs TRBV10-1 and TRBJ2-3, with D unclear. Deletions cut 2 bases from V and 6 bases from J, with 9 bases between. Germline V gene data show CDR1 as WNHNN and CDR2 as SYGVQD (reference sequence). This CDR3 is 13 amino acids long.

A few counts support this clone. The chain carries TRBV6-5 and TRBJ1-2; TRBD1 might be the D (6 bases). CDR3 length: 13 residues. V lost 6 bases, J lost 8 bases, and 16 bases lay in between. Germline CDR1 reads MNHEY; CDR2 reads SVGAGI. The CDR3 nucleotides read TGTGCCAGCAGACCCCAGGGGATGGGAGGCTACACCTTC. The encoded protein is CASRPQGMGGYTF.

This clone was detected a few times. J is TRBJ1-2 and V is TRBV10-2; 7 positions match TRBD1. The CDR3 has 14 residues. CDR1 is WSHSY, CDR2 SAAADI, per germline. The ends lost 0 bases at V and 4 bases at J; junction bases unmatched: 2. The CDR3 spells CASSESDRAYGYTF. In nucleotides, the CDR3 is TGCGCCAGCAGTGAGTCTGACAGGGCCTATGGCTACACCTTC.

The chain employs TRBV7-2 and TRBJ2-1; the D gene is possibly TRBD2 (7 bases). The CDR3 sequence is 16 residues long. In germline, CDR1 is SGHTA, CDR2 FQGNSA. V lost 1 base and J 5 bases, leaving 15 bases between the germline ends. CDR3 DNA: TGTGCCAGCAGCTTAGGGGACGGGGGGCCAAACAATGAGCAGTTCTTC. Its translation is CASSLGDGGPNNEQFF.

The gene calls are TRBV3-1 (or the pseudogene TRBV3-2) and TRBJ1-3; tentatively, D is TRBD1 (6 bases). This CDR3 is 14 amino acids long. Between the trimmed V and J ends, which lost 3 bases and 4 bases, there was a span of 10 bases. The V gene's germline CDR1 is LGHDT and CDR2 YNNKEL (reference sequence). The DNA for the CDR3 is TGTGCCAGCAGCCATCAGGGGCGCGGAAACACCATATATTTT. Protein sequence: CASSHQGRGNTIYF.

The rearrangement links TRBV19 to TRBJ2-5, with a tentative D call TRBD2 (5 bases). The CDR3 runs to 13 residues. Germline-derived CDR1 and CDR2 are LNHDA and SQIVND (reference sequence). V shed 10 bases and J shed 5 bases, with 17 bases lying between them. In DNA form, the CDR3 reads TGTGCCACAGCTTATCTAGCTGGGGAGACCCAGTACTTC. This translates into CATAYLAGETQYF.

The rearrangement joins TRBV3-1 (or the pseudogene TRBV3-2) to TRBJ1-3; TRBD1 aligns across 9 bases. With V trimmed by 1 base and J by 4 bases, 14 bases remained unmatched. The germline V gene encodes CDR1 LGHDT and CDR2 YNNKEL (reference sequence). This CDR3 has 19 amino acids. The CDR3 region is CASSQAGTGRFLSGNTIYF. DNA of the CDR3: TGTGCCAGCAGCCAAGCGGGGACAGGGCGGTTCTTGAGCGGAAACACCATATATTTT.

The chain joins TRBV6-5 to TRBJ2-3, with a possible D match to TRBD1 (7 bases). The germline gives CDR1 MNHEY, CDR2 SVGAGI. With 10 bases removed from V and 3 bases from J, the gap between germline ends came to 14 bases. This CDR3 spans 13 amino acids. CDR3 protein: CAIQQGRTDTQYF. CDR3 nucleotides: TGTGCCATCCAACAGGGGAGGACAGATACGCAGTATTTT.

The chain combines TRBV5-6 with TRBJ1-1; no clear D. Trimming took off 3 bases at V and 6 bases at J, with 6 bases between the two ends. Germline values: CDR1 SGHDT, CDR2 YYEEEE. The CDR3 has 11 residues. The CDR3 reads CASSWESEAFF. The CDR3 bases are TGTGCCAGCAGCTGGGAGTCTGAAGCTTTCTTT.

CDR3 residues: CASSQSGTGSQETQYF. The DNA for the CDR3 is TGTGCCAGCAGCCAGTCCGGGACAGGGAGCCAAGAGACCCAGTACTTC. This sequence joins TRBV14 and TRBJ2-5, with 9 bases fitting TRBD1. The CDR3 extends over 16 amino acids. J gave up 1 base and V 3 bases, and 6 bases lay outside the gene matches. Looked up from germline, CDR1 is SGHDN and CDR2 is FVKESK.

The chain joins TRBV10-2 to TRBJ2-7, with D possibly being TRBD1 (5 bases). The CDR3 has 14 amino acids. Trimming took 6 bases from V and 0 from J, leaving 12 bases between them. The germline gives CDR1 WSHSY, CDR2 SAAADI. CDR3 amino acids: CASSRSGLSYEQYV. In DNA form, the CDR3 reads TGCGCCAGCAGCCGCTCAGGGCTCTCCTACGAGCAGTACGTC.

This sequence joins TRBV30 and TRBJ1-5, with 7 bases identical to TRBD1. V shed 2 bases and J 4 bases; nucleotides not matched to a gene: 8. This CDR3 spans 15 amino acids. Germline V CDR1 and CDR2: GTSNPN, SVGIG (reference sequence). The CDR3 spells CAWSPRTGLNQPQHF. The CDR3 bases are TGTGCCTGGAGTCCTCGGACAGGATTAAATCAGCCCCAGCATTTT.

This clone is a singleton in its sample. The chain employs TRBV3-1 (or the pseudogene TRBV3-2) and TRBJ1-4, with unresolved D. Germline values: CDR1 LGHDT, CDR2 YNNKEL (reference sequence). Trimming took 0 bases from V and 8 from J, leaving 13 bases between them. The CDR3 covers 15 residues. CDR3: CASSQESTAAEKLFF. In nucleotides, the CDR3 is TGTGCCAGCAGCCAAGAGTCGACGGCGGCCGAAAAACTGTTTTTT.

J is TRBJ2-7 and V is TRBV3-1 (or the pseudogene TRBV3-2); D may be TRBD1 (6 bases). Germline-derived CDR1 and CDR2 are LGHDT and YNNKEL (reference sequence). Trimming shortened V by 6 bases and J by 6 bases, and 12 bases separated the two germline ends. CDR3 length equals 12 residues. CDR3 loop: CASSLQGAEQYV. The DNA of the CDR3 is TGTGCCAGCAGTTTACAGGGTGCCGAGCAGTACGTC.